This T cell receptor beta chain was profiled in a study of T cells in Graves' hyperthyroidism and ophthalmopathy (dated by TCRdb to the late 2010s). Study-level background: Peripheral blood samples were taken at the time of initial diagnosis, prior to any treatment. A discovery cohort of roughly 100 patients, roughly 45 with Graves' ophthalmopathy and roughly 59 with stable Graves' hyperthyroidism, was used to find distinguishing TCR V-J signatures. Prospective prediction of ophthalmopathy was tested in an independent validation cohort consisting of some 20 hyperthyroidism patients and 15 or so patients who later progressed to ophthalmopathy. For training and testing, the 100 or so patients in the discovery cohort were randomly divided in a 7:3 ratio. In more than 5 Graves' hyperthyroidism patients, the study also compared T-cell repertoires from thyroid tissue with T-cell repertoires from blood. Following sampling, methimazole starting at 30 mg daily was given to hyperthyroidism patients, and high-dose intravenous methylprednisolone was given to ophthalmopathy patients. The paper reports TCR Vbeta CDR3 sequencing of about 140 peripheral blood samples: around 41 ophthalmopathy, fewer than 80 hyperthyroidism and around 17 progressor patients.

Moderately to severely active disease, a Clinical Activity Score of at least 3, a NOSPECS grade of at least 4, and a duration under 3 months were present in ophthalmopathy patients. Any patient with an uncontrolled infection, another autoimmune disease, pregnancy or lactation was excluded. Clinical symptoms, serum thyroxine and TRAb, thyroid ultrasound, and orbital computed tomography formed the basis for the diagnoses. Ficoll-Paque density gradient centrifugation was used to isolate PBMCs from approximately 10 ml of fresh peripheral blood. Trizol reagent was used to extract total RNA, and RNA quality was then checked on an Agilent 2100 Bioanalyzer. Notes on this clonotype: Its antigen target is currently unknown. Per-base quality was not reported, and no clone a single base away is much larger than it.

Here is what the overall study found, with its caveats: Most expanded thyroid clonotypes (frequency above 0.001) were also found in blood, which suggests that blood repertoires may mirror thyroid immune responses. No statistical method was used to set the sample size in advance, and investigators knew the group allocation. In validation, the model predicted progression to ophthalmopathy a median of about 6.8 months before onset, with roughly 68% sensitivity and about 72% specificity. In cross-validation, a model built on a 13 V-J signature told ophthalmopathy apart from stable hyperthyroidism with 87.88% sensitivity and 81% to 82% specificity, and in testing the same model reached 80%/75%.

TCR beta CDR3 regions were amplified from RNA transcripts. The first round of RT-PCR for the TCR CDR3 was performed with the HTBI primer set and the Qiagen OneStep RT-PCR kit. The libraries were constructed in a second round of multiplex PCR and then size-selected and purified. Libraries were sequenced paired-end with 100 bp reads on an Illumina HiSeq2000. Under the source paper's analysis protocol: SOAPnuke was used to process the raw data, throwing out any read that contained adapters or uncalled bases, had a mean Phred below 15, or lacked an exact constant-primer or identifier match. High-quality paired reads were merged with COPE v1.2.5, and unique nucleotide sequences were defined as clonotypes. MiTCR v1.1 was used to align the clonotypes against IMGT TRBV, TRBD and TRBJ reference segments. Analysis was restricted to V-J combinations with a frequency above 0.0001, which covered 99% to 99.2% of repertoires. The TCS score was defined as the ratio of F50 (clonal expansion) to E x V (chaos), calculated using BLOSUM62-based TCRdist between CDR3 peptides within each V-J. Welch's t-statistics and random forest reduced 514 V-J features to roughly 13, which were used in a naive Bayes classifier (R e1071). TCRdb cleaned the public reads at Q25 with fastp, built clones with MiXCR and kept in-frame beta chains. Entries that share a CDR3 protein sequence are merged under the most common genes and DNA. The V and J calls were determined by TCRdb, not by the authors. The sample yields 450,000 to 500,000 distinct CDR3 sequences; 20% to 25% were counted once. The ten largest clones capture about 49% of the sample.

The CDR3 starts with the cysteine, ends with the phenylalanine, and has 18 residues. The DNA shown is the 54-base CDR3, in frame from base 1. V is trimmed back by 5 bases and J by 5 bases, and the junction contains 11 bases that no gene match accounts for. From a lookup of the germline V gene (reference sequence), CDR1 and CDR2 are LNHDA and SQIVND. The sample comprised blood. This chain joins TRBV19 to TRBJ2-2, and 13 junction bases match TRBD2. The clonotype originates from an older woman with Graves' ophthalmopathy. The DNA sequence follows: TGTGCCAGTAGTGCGCTAACTAGCGGGAGGGCCGCTACCGGGGAGCTGTTTTTT. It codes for CASSALTSGRAATGELFF.